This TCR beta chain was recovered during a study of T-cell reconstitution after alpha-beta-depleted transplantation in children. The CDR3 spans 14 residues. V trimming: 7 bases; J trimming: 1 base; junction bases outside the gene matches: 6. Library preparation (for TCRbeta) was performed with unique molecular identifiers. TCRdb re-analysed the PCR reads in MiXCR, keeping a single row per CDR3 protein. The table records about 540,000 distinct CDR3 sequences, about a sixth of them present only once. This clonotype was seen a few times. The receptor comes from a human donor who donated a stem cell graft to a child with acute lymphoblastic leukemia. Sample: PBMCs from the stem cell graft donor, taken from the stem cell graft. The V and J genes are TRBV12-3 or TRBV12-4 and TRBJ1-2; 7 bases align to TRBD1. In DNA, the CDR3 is TGTGCCAGCACGGCCAGGGGGAATAACTATGGCTACACCTTC. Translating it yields CASTARGNNYGYTF.